What follows are 32 T cell receptor beta chains derived from one specimen sequenced in a study of identical twins. Each CDR3 protein gets one entry after TCRdb re-called the 5' RACE reads with MiXCR. The repertoire holds more than 1.5 million distinct CDR3 sequences, with more than 30% as singletons. What was sequenced was cord blood. The receptors were gathered from a newborn girl in good health.

For this clonotype: Mismatch with germline at one junction end may stem from a read error. The rearrangement uses TRBV7-2 and TRBJ1-2; TRBD1 matches 8 bases. Per the germline V gene, CDR1 is SGHTA and CDR2 is FQGNSA. The CDR3 is 14 amino acids. CDR3 loop: CASSSDRGGYGFTF. In nucleotides, the CDR3 is TGTGCCAGCAGTTCCGACAGGGGAGGCTATGGCTTCACCTTC. Supplemented by reference TRBV7-2 and TRBJ1-2, the full variable domain reads GAGVSQSPSNKVTEKGKDVELRCDPISGHTALYWYRQSLGQGLEFLIYFQGNSAPDKSGLPSDRFSAERTGGSVSTLTIQRTQQEDSAVYLCASSSDRGGYGFTFGSGTRLTVV.

The chain recombines TRBV3-1 with TRBJ2-3; 7 bases line up with TRBD2. The CDR3 has 16 residues. Germline V CDR1 and CDR2: LGHDT, YNNKEL (reference sequence). Trimming at V came to 4 bases and at J to 3 bases, leaving 10 bases not matched to a gene. CDR3 protein: CASSPQLWGGTDTQYF. DNA for the CDR3: TGTGCCAGCAGCCCCCAGCTCTGGGGGGGGACAGATACGCAGTATTTT.

The chain uses TRBV6-5 and TRBJ2-1; 11 bases map to TRBD2. Germline CDR1 MNHEY, CDR2 SVGAGI. The trim removed 0 bases at V and 12 bases at J, leaving 4 bases unmatched. The CDR3 is 14 amino acids. CDR3: CASSYSTSGEAQFF. The DNA for the CDR3 is TGTGCCAGCAGTTACTCGACTAGCGGGGAGGCGCAGTTCTTC.

This clonotype was seen a few times. The chain couples TRBV29-1 to TRBJ2-3, with unresolved D. There are 13 residues in the CDR3. Germline CDR1 reads SQVTM; CDR2 reads ANQGSEA. The V end was cut by 3 bases, the J end by 0 bases, with 7 bases between. The CDR3 reads CSVDPASTDTQYF. The CDR3 bases are TGCAGCGTTGATCCGGCTAGCACAGATACGCAGTATTTT.

In this sample, this clonotype turned up a few times. V and J are TRBV4-1 and TRBJ2-5, with TRBD2 as a possible D gene (6 bases). Gene TRBJ2-7 matches the end of the DNA better, so the J call may be wrong. The CDR3 has 16 residues. Germline loops: CDR1 MGHRA, CDR2 YSYEKL. Here the CDR3 reads CASSQTFSERRGEQYF. CDR3 sequence (DNA): TGCGCCAGCAGCCAAACGTTTTCGGAGCGGCGGGGCGAGCAGTACTTC.

The chain has TRBV5-1 and TRBJ1-5, with D unclear. The CDR3 is 15 residues long. Trimming stripped 0 bases from V and 5 bases from J, with 12 bases between. Germline values: CDR1 SGHRS, CDR2 YFSETQ. The DNA for the CDR3 is TGCGCCAGCAGCTTGGTAGGAGGGAGGGATCAGCCCCAGCATTTT. Translated: CASSLVGGRDQPQHF.

The chain is built from TRBV20-1 and TRBJ2-3; 16 bases are a match to TRBD2. V lost 2 bases to trimming and J lost 4 bases; unmatched junction nucleotides: 6. This CDR3 has 17 amino acids. The V gene's germline CDR1 is DFQATT and CDR2 SNEGSKA (reference sequence). CDR3 nucleotides: TGCAGTGCTAGATCACCGGGACTAGCGGGGGGGCCAGATACGCAGTATTTT. Translating it yields CSARSPGLAGGPDTQYF.

This clonotype was picked up many times. This chain joins TRBV4-2 and TRBJ2-3; D is undetermined. The germline gives CDR1 LGHNA, CDR2 YNFKEQ. The CDR3 has 12 amino acids. V was clipped by 2 bases and J by 4 bases, with 4 bases between them. The CDR3 sequence is CASSQYSDTQYF. Written as DNA, the CDR3 is TGTGCCAGCAGCCAATACTCAGATACGCAGTATTTT.

V usage is TRBV7-6 and J usage is TRBJ2-4, with TRBD1 identical over 9 bases. The trim removed 2 bases at V and 1 base at J, leaving 3 bases unmatched. The CDR3 length is 16 residues. Germline CDR1 reads SGHVS; CDR2 reads FNYEAQ. The CDR3 DNA reads TGTGCCAGCAGCTTAAACAGGGGGCCGGCCAAAAACATTCAGTACTTC. As protein: CASSLNRGPAKNIQYF.

This clonotype was detected only a few times. The chain recombines TRBV20-1 with TRBJ1-6; 9 bases are a match to TRBD1. This CDR3 contains 15 residues. Germline CDR1 is DFQATT and CDR2 is SNEGSKA (reference sequence). The V gene end was trimmed by 4 bases and the J gene end by 5 bases; junction bases not matched to a gene: 6. The CDR3 protein is CSAIYRTGDNSPLHF. The CDR3 DNA sequence: TGCAGTGCTATATATCGGACAGGGGATAATTCACCCCTCCACTTT.

The J gene is TRBJ2-7, the V gene TRBV20-1; the D is unclear. The V end lost 0 bases, the J end lost 3 bases, and 9 bases lay between the germline ends. The CDR3 covers 13 residues. CDR1 is DFQATT and CDR2 is SNEGSKA in the germline V gene (reference sequence). The CDR3, as DNA: TGCAGTGCTAGAGAAGTGGCAGACTACGAGCAGTACTTC. This gives the protein CSAREVADYEQYF.

This clonotype was observed a handful of times. This chain links TRBV20-1 with TRBJ1-6; TRBD1 might be the D (6 bases). V was pared by 3 bases and J by 2 bases, with 8 bases between. Germline V gives CDR1 DFQATT, CDR2 SNEGSKA (reference sequence). The CDR3 has 14 amino acids. CDR3 in DNA: TGCAGTGCTAGGGGGGGCCCCTATAATTCACCCCTCCACTTT. It yields the protein CSARGGPYNSPLHF.

The sample holds a few counts of this clonotype. The genes are TRBV6-2 or TRBV6-3 and TRBJ2-2, with D perhaps matching TRBD1 or TRBD2 (5 bases each). The CDR3 consists of 17 residues. The V end was cut by 0 bases, the J end by 4 bases, with 15 bases between. Germline CDR1 and CDR2: MNHEY and SVGEGT. CDR3 DNA sequence: TGTGCCAGCAGTTACTCGATACGGGGCGGCAGCACCGGGGAGCTGTTTTTT. Protein sequence: CASSYSIRGGSTGELFF.

A few counts support this clonotype. V usage is TRBV7-9 and J usage is TRBJ2-7; D might be TRBD2 (6 bases). The CDR3 spans 11 residues. Germline values: CDR1 SEHNR, CDR2 FQNEAQ (reference sequence). Trimming left V 4 bases short and J 6 bases short, with 7 bases between. CDR3 nucleotides: TGTGCCAGCAGCTGGGACTCCGAGCAGTACTTC. It is translated as CASSWDSEQYF. Complete variable domain (other parts from reference TRBV7-9 and TRBJ2-7): DTGVSQNPRHKITKRGQNVTFRCDPISEHNRLYWYRQTLGQGPEFLTYFQNEAQLEKSRLLSDRFSAERPKGSFSTLEIQRTEQGDSAMYLCASSWDSEQYFGPGTRLTVT.

The chain carries TRBV24-1 and TRBJ1-1; the match to TRBD1 covers 8 bases. Germline CDR1 KGHDR, CDR2 SFDVKD. V lost 6 bases and J lost 6; bases outside the gene matches: 5. The CDR3 loop spans 13 amino acids. CDR3 amino acids: CATSQGAGAEAFF. CDR3 sequence (DNA): TGTGCCACCAGTCAGGGGGCCGGGGCTGAAGCTTTCTTT.

The count of this clonotype is one. A far bigger clonotype differs at one base, so this is likely a read error. CDR3 protein: CASSFGASYNEQFF. In nucleotides, the CDR3 is TGTGCCAGCAGTTTCGGGGCCTCCTACAATGAGCAGTTCTTC. The chain links TRBV6-6 to TRBJ2-1, with D perhaps being TRBD1 or TRBD2 (5 bases each). This CDR3 is built from 14 residues. V lost 4 bases and J lost 0, with 7 bases in between. Germline CDR1 reads MNHNY; CDR2 reads SVGAGI (reference sequence).

This clonotype has a handful of counts. V gene TRBV12-3 or TRBV12-4 combines with J gene TRBJ2-5; either TRBD1 or TRBD2 may fit D (5 bases each). The CDR3 is made up of 16 amino acids. V dropped 5 bases and J dropped 1 base, with 17 bases sitting between them. The CDR3 DNA is TGTGCCAGCAGTGGTCGATTGACGGGACCCCAAGAGACCCAGTACTTC. Encoded protein: CASSGRLTGPQETQYF.

This clonotype was observed many times. The gene calls are TRBV3-1 and TRBJ2-7; D may be TRBD2 (5 bases). Trimming left V 1 base short and J 6 bases short, with 10 bases between. CDR1 is LGHDT and CDR2 is YNNKEL in the germline V gene (reference sequence). The CDR3 spans 13 residues. This chain's CDR3 is CASSQVIGGEQYF. The CDR3 nucleotides are TGTGCCAGCAGCCAAGTGATTGGAGGCGAGCAGTACTTC.

The chain carries TRBV28 and TRBJ2-3, with D perhaps TRBD1 or TRBD2 (5 bases each). This CDR3 has 14 residues. Germline assignment: CDR1 MDHEN and CDR2 SYDVKM. V was pared by 4 bases and J by 0 bases, with 8 bases between. This CDR3 is CASSSWDSTDTQYF. In DNA form, the CDR3 reads TGTGCCAGCAGTTCCTGGGACAGCACAGATACGCAGTATTTT.

The chain combines TRBV20-1 with TRBJ2-7; no definite D call. The V gene's germline CDR1 is DFQATT and CDR2 SNEGSKA (reference sequence). Trimming removed 3 bases from V and 7 bases from J, with 25 bases in between. This CDR3 is built from 16 residues. CDR3 DNA sequence: TGCAGTGCTAGTGCCCTTAAGTTCCCCCCGGATGAGGAGCAGTACTTC. Protein: CSASALKFPPDEEQYF.

In its sample, this clonotype was seen many times. V and J are TRBV29-1 and TRBJ2-5; unclear D gene. The length of the CDR3 is 12 residues. V lost 2 bases and J 4 bases, leaving 8 bases between the germline ends. The germline V gene encodes CDR1 SQVTM and CDR2 ANQGSEA. DNA for the CDR3: TGCAGCGTTGAATCACGAGGAGAGACCCAGTACTTC. It specifies CSVESRGETQYF.

The chain links TRBV20-1 to TRBJ1-5; the D is unclear. Germline V gene lookup returns CDR1 DFQATT and CDR2 SNEGSKA (reference sequence). V was pared by 0 bases and J by 6 bases, with 9 bases between. The CDR3 runs to 13 residues. The CDR3 is CSARETQSQPQHF. In nucleotides, the CDR3 is TGCAGTGCTAGAGAAACCCAAAGTCAGCCCCAGCATTTT.

V is TRBV18 and J is TRBJ1-2; the D is unclear. Germline loops: CDR1 KGHSH, CDR2 LQKENI. The V end lost 1 base, the J end lost 7 bases, and 10 bases lay between the germline ends. This CDR3 contains 13 residues. This CDR3 reads CASSPRRETGYTF. The CDR3 DNA reads TGTGCCAGCTCACCACGGCGGGAGACTGGCTACACCTTC.

Of note for this clonotype: One end of the junction is discordant with germline, which a read error may explain. This chain joins TRBV28 and TRBJ2-5; D remains ambiguous. The germline V gene has CDR1 MDHEN and CDR2 SYDVKM. The CDR3 runs to 11 residues. The CDR3 bases are TGTGCCACCAGTCCTTCGGAGACCCAGTACTTC. It specifies CATSPSETQYF.

Note on this clonotype: A clone one base away is much larger, so this may be a read error. V usage is TRBV11-2 and J usage is TRBJ1-6; 8 bases line up with TRBD1. The trim removed 4 bases at V and 7 bases at J, leaving 3 bases unmatched. CDR1 SGHAT and CDR2 FQNNGV come from the germline V gene. This CDR3 contains 14 residues. The CDR3 reads CASSSQGVNSPLHF. In DNA, the CDR3 is TGTGCCAGCAGCTCACAGGGGGTAAATTCACCCCTCCACTTT.

In the case of this clonotype: A read error is possible here, since a much larger clone lies one base away. The chain is built from TRBV7-2 and TRBJ2-7; D assignment may be TRBD1 or TRBD2 (5 bases each). CDR3 length: 13 residues. Germline V CDR1 and CDR2: SGHTA, FQGNSA. The CDR3 sequence: CAGSGHPSYEQYF. In DNA form, the CDR3 reads TGTGCCGGCAGCGGACATCCTTCCTACGAGCAGTACTTC.

This clonotype was observed a few times. The chain is built from TRBV28 and TRBJ2-7, with D perhaps TRBD1 (6 bases). The V gene's germline CDR1 is MDHEN and CDR2 SYDVKM. V lost 5 bases to trimming and J lost 4 bases, with 12 bases between them. There are 13 residues in the CDR3. The CDR3 reads CASSEPQGYEQYF. CDR3 sequence (DNA): TGTGCCAGCAGTGAACCCCAGGGGTACGAGCAGTACTTC.

The sample holds many counts of this clonotype. The J gene is TRBJ2-7, the V gene TRBV6-5, with D hard to call. Germline CDR1 and CDR2: MNHEY and SVGAGI. The V end was cut by 0 bases, the J end by 2 bases, with 5 bases between. The CDR3 is made up of 13 amino acids. The CDR3: CASSYSQTYEQYF. The CDR3 region has the DNA TGTGCCAGCAGTTACTCCCAGACCTACGAGCAGTACTTC.

This chain connects TRBV4-1 to TRBJ1-2, with 7 bases identical to TRBD1. The CDR3 length is 14 residues. V gave up 5 bases and J gave up 8 bases; unmatched junction bases: 11. The germline V gene has CDR1 MGHRA and CDR2 YSYEKL. CDR3 region: CASSTTGSSYGYTF. DNA for the CDR3: TGCGCCAGCAGCACGACAGGGTCGTCGTACGGCTACACCTTC.

This chain uses TRBV10-1 with TRBJ1-1; D ambiguous. Trimming removed 5 bases at V and 8 bases at J, with 15 bases between. Germline lookup yields CDR1 WNHNN and CDR2 SYGVQD (reference sequence). There are 13 residues in the CDR3. The CDR3: CASSHSSTTEAFF. The DNA for the CDR3 is TGCGCCAGCAGTCACAGTTCAACGACAGAAGCTTTCTTT.

J is TRBJ1-5 and V is TRBV20-1; 7 bases align to TRBD1. The germline CDR1 and CDR2 sequences are DFQATT and SNEGSKA (reference sequence). V lost 1 base to trimming and J lost 6 bases; unmatched junction nucleotides: 6. This CDR3 contains 14 residues. In nucleotides, the CDR3 is TGCAGTGCTAGAGCCAGGGACAGATCTCAGCCCCAGCATTTT. This gives the protein CSARARDRSQPQHF.

For the CDR3, the DNA is TGTGCCAGCAGCTCTCGAGGGCTATTTAATGAAAAACTGTTTTTT. It encodes CASSSRGLFNEKLFF. The gene calls are TRBV28 and TRBJ1-4; D unresolved. Looked up from germline, CDR1 is MDHEN and CDR2 is SYDVKM. V was trimmed by 6 bases and J by 4 bases, leaving 15 bases between them. The CDR3 extends over 15 amino acids.